Below, 16 T cell receptor beta chains from the same sample are listed, as sequenced in a study of OX40 agonist ivuxolimab in advanced cancers. TCRdb keeps only in-frame clones here, not all; method: immunoSEQ multiplex PCR. The top ten clones hold less than 0.7% of a sample with approximately 82,000 clones, 85% to 90% of them seen once. This material consisted of CD4+ or CD8+ T cells sorted from blood, taken in a trial of the OX40 agonist ivuxolimab. Receptors originate from an adult with an advanced solid tumor such as melanoma, head and neck, liver or kidney cancer.

This clone occurred a few times. CDR3 DNA sequence: TGTGCCTGGAATTCCGGGCGAACTGCTTATGGCTACACCTTC. Residues: CAWNSGRTAYGYTF. The chain is built from TRBV30 and TRBJ1-2; D not certain. V lost 4 bases, J lost 5 bases, and 17 bases lay in between. The CDR3 totals 14 residues. Germline V lookup: CDR1 GTSNPN, CDR2 SVGIG (reference sequence).

The chain carries TRBV10-1 and TRBJ2-2; D possibly corresponds to TRBD1 (6 bases). V was trimmed by 6 bases and J by 5 bases, leaving 10 bases between them. CDR1 and CDR2 (germline): WNHNN, SYGVQD (reference sequence). The CDR3 sequence is 13 residues long. The CDR3 spells CASRDSPTGELFF. The CDR3, as DNA: TGCGCCAGCAGGGACAGCCCGACCGGGGAGCTGTTTTTT.

The chain combines TRBV27 with TRBJ2-3; the D gene is possibly TRBD1 (6 bases). This CDR3 region has 16 residues. Germline V gene lookup returns CDR1 MNHEY and CDR2 SMNVEV (reference sequence). V lost 7 bases and J 2 bases, leaving 19 bases between the germline ends. In nucleotides, the CDR3 is TGTGCCAGCAAGTCTACAGGGACCTTGATCACAGATACGCAGTATTTT. Translating gives CASKSTGTLITDTQYF.

This chain uses TRBV30 with TRBJ2-7; maybe TRBD1 (5 bases). The germline V gene has CDR1 GTSNPN and CDR2 SVGIG (reference sequence). V lost 2 bases, J lost 4 bases, and 18 bases lay in between. This CDR3 has 15 amino acids. The CDR3 reads CAWSQGTTPWYEQYF. Written as DNA, the CDR3 is TGTGCCTGGAGTCAGGGAACTACCCCCTGGTACGAGCAGTACTTC.

The chain recombines TRBV9 with TRBJ2-5; TRBD2 aligns across 14 bases. The CDR3 is made up of 18 amino acids. V gave up 5 bases and J gave up 2 bases; unmatched junction bases: 11. Germline V gene lookup returns CDR1 SGDLS and CDR2 YYNGEE. The CDR3 region is CASSNLGLAGAGQETQYF. In nucleotides, the CDR3 is TGTGCCAGCAGTAACTTGGGACTAGCGGGGGCGGGGCAAGAGACCCAGTACTTC.

The rearrangement links TRBV6-1 to TRBJ2-1; 7 bases match TRBD2. The CDR3 is made up of 17 amino acids. CDR1 and CDR2 from the germline V gene are MNHNS and SASEGT. The V and J ends lost 2 bases and 7 bases, in that order; junction bases with no gene match: 14. CDR3 in amino acids: CASSEMASGPERNEQFF. The CDR3, as DNA: TGTGCCAGCAGTGAAATGGCTAGCGGCCCGGAGAGAAATGAGCAGTTCTTC.

This clone turned up a few times. The CDR3 nucleotides read TGCGCCAGCAGTTCAGGGTATGGTGAAAAACTGTTTTTT. It translates to CASSSGYGEKLFF. The chain couples TRBV10-2 to TRBJ1-4, with D possibly being TRBD1 (5 bases). CDR3 length equals 13 residues. Trimming removed 5 bases at V and 7 bases at J, with 11 bases between. CDR1 WSHSY and CDR2 SAAADI come from the germline V gene.

In its sample, this clone was seen once. The chain recombines TRBV5-4 with TRBJ1-5; D is perhaps TRBD1 (5 bases). The V end lost 10 bases, the J end lost 1 base, and 18 bases lay between the germline ends. The CDR3 totals 15 residues. CDR1 SGHNT and CDR2 YYREEE come from the germline V gene (reference sequence). The CDR3 DNA reads as TGTGCCGTAAGTGGGGGGGGAGACAGCAATCAGCCCCAGCATTTT. Translating gives CAVSGGGDSNQPQHF.

The chain is built from TRBV7-9 and TRBJ2-2, with D hard to call. Germline-derived CDR1 and CDR2 are SEHNR and FQNEAQ (reference sequence). There are 14 residues in the CDR3. V gave up 1 base and J gave up 0 bases, with 3 bases separating them. CDR3 region: CASSLESNTGELFF. For the CDR3, the DNA is TGTGCCAGCAGCTTAGAATCGAACACCGGGGAGCTGTTTTTT.

The chain recombines TRBV6-1 with TRBJ2-7; TRBD1 aligns across 9 bases. J was trimmed by 5 bases and V by 10 bases; bases with no gene match: 9. Germline V gives CDR1 MNHNS, CDR2 SASEGT. The CDR3 has 13 residues. CDR3 bases: TGTGCCACTGACCGGGACAGGGTTGACGAGCAGTACTTC. Translation gives CATDRDRVDEQYF.

The chain carries TRBV6-5 and TRBJ1-2; D is ambiguous. Trimming removed 4 bases at V and 3 bases at J, with 15 bases between. Germline V gives CDR1 MNHEY, CDR2 SVGAGI. The CDR3 loop spans 15 amino acids. The CDR3 DNA sequence: TGTGCCAGCAGTTCCCTTGGCCGGTTACACTATGGCTACACCTTC. Protein sequence: CASSSLGRLHYGYTF.

The genes are TRBV5-4 and TRBJ1-2; 7 nucleotides align to TRBD1. V shed 0 bases and J 3 bases; nucleotides not matched to a gene: 2. CDR1 and CDR2 from the germline V gene are SGHNT and YYREEE (reference sequence). CDR3 size: 14 residues. The CDR3 region is CASSLVGQYYGYTF. CDR3 coding DNA: TGTGCCAGCAGCTTGGTGGGACAGTACTATGGCTACACCTTC. The full variable domain, rest sourced from reference TRBV5-4 and TRBJ1-2, is ETGVTQSPTHLIKTRGQQVTLRCSSQSGHNTVSWYQQALGQGPQFIFQYYREEENGRGNFPPRFSGLQFPNYSSELNVNALELDDSALYLCASSLVGQYYGYTFGSGTRLTVV.

The chain combines TRBV6-1 with TRBJ2-2; TRBD1 agrees at 12 bases. The CDR3 sequence is 15 residues long. Germline trimming cut 7 bases from V and 5 bases from J; bases unmatched to any gene: 5. Looked up from germline, CDR1 is MNHNS and CDR2 is SASEGT. CDR3 region: CASKSGQGATGELFF. CDR3 DNA: TGTGCCAGCAAATCGGGACAGGGGGCGACCGGGGAGCTGTTTTTT.

The genes are TRBV19 and TRBJ2-3; D not resolved. The CDR3 runs 15 residues. V was shortened by 2 bases and J by 5 bases, with 14 bases between the two germline ends. Germline V gives CDR1 LNHDA, CDR2 SQIVND (reference sequence). CDR3 region: CASSILGQPGDTQYF. CDR3 nucleotide sequence: TGTGCCAGTAGTATATTAGGCCAACCCGGAGATACGCAGTATTTT.

This chain connects TRBV4-3 to TRBJ1-4, with D maybe TRBD1 (6 bases). V lost 4 bases, J lost 5 bases, and 11 bases lay in between. Germline V gene sequence: CDR1 LGHNA, CDR2 YSLEER. The CDR3 totals 14 residues. CDR3 sequence: CASSPGQPNEKLFF. In DNA form, the CDR3 reads TGCGCCAGCAGCCCAGGACAGCCGAATGAAAAACTGTTTTTT.

J is TRBJ1-2 and V is TRBV30; D unclear. V dropped 7 bases and J dropped 5 bases, with 14 bases sitting between them. There are 12 residues in the CDR3. Germline V CDR1 and CDR2: GTSNPN, SVGIG (reference sequence). The CDR3 sequence: CALRHREYGYTF. The CDR3 DNA reads TGTGCCTTACGGCACCGAGAATATGGCTACACCTTC.